A selection of T cell receptor beta chains follows, all from one sample in a study of cytomegalovirus exposure and HLA in healthy donors. Clones were sequenced by immunoSEQ multiplex PCR, and TCRdb holds only the in-frame ones, with some missing. The sample consists of roughly 200,000 clones, approximately 77% of them appearing once. Sequences were obtained from PBMCs. Source of these receptors: a man aged 40-50 years in good health and CMV-seropositive. Each CDR3 is given with its conserved first and last residue. The D gene is left open where the match is weak. Clone size appears in some rows only: once, few, many, or a class for an expanded clone.

V gene,clone size,D gene,J gene,CDR3 protein,CDR3 DNA
TRBV5-4,few,TRBD1,TRBJ2-7,CASSQDRGWSYEQYF,TGTGCCAGCAGCCAGGACAGGGGATGGTCCTACGAGCAGTACTTC
TRBV6-6,-,TRBD2,TRBJ2-3,CASSTKGTSGKGTQYF,TGTGCCAGCAGTACAAAGGGGACTAGCGGGAAAGGTACGCAGTATTTT
TRBV6-1,-,-,TRBJ1-1,CASSEGGQWLNTEAFF,TGTGCCAGCAGTGAAGGCGGACAGTGGCTGAACACTGAAGCTTTCTTT
TRBV7-3,-,TRBD2,TRBJ2-1,CASRYSGGVANEQFF,TGTGCCAGCAGATACAGCGGGGGAGTGGCGAATGAGCAGTTCTTC
TRBV7-9,-,TRBD1,TRBJ2-5,CASSSSDRGTQETQYF,TGTGCCAGCAGTTCCTCGGACAGGGGCACCCAAGAGACCCAGTACTTC
TRBV7-9,-,-,TRBJ2-7,CASSFPEQGNLDEQYF,TGTGCCAGCAGCTTCCCGGAACAGGGAAACTTGGACGAGCAGTACTTC
TRBV18,-,-,TRBJ2-5,CASSSSGRGETQYF,TGTGCCAGCTCATCGTCCGGCCGCGGGGAGACCCAGTACTTC
TRBV5-1,-,TRBD1,TRBJ1-5,CASSLVLQGKRGSNQPQHF,TGCGCCAGCAGCTTGGTATTACAGGGGAAGCGAGGGAGCAATCAGCCCCAGCATTTT
TRBV4-1,-,-,TRBJ2-7,CALYEQYF,TGCGCACTCTACGAGCAGTACTTC
TRBV7-9,-,-,TRBJ2-3,CASSLAESYPYTDTQYF,TGTGCCAGCAGCTTAGCGGAGTCCTATCCCTACACAGATACGCAGTATTTT
TRBV5-1,-,-,TRBJ1-3,CASSPGNRLGNTIYF,TGCGCCAGCAGCCCAGGGAACAGGTTGGGAAACACCATATATTTT
TRBV7-9,-,-,TRBJ2-5,CASSRRVETQYF,TGTGCCAGCAGCCGGAGGGTAGAGACCCAGTACTTC
TRBV6-6,once,TRBD2,TRBJ2-3,CASSYSGTRGTDTQYF,TGTGCCAGCAGTTACTCGGGGACTAGAGGCACAGATACGCAGTATTTT
TRBV15,-,-,TRBJ2-7,CATSRPGYEQYF,TGTGCCACCAGCCGACCGGGTTACGAGCAGTACTTC
TRBV5-1,few,TRBD1,TRBJ2-7,CASSTGTGGYEQYF,TGCGCCAGCAGCACCGGGACAGGGGGCTACGAGCAGTACTTC